This TCR beta chain was captured by sequencing in a study of blood T cell repertoires in COVID-19. The germline V gene encodes CDR1 KGHDR and CDR2 SFDVKD. This CDR3 contains 15 residues. V was trimmed by 3 bases and J by 6 bases, leaving 14 bases between them. Generated by immunoSEQ multiplex PCR, the TCRdb table keeps only in-frame clones and is missing some. The data hold 90,000 or so clones, with 86% observed a single time. The sample comprised peripheral blood. The sequence was obtained from a man aged 45-60 years with active COVID-19. The V gene is TRBV24-1, the J gene TRBJ1-5, with TRBD1 as a possible D gene (5 bases). In DNA form, the CDR3 reads TGTGCCACCAGTGATCCCCGGCAGGGCGGTCAGCCCCAGCATTTT. Translation gives CATSDPRQGGQPQHF.